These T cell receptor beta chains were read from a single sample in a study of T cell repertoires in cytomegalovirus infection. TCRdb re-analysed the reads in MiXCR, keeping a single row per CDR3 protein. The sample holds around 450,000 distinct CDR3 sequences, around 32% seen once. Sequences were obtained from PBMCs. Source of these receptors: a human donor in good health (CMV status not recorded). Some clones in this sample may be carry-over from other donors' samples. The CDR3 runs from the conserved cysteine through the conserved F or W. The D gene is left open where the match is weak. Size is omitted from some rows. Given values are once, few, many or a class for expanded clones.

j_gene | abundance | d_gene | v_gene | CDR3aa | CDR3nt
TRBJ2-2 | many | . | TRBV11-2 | CASSLTGGHTGELFF | TGTGCCAGCAGCTTAACTGGAGGCCACACCGGGGAGCTGTTTTTT
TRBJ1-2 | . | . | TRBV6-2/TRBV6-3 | CASSYVDRGGYTF | TGTGCCAGCAGTTATGTGGATCGGGGTGGCTACACCTTC
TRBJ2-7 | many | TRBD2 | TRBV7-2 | CASSEKSGTRSYEQYF | TGTGCCAGCAGCGAAAAATCCGGGACTAGAAGCTACGAGCAGTACTTC
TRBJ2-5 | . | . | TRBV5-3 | CASSSNLPETQYF | TGTGCCAGCAGCTCGAACCTACCAGAGACCCAGTACTTC
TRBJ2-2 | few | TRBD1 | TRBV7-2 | CASSFQGVLAGELFF | TGTGCCAGCAGCTTTCAGGGGGTTTTGGCCGGGGAGCTGTTTTTT
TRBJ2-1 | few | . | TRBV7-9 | CASSFEGIQFDEQFF | TGTGCCAGCAGCTTTGAGGGTATTCAATTCGATGAGCAGTTCTTC
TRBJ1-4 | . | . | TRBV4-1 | CASSRIITGLNEKLFF | TGCGCCAGCAGCCGGATAATTACAGGGCTCAATGAAAAACTGTTTTTT
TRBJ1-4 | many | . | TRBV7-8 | CASSHFIVPYSVGEKLFF | TGTGCCAGCAGCCACTTCATTGTCCCGTACTCCGTAGGTGAAAAACTGTTTTTT
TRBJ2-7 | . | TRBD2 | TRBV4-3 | CASSHIGLADYEQYF | TGCGCCAGCAGCCATATTGGACTAGCGGACTACGAGCAGTACTTC
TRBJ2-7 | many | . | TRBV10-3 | CAISDPGQGSSYEQYF | TGTGCCATCAGTGATCCGGGACAAGGGTCCTCCTACGAGCAGTACTTC
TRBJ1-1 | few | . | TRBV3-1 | CASSQGGEAFF | TGTGCCAGCAGCCAAGGGGGTGAAGCTTTCTTT
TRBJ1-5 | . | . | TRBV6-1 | CASSESLVREGNQPQHF | TGTGCCAGCAGTGAAAGTTTGGTCAGGGAGGGCAATCAGCCCCAGCATTTT
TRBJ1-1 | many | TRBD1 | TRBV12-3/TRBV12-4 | CASRPGQGLPEAFF | TGTGCCAGCAGGCCGGGACAGGGATTACCTGAAGCTTTCTTT
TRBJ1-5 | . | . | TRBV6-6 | CASSYGGARSNQPQHF | TGTGCCAGCAGTTACGGGGGGGCGCGGAGCAATCAGCCCCAGCATTTT
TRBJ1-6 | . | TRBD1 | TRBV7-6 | CASSTGQGDSPLHF | TGTGCCAGCAGCACAGGACAGGGGGATTCACCCCTCCACTTT
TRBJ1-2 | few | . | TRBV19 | CASSITGASGHGYTF | TGTGCCAGTAGTATCACTGGCGCCTCGGGCCATGGCTACACCTTC
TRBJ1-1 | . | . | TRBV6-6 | CASVQGRAFF | TGTGCCAGCGTGCAGGGTCGAGCTTTCTTT
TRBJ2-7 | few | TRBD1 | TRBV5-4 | CASSLGTGGTYEQYF | TGTGCCAGCAGCCTCGGGACAGGGGGCACCTACGAGCAGTACTTC
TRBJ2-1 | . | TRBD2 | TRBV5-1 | CASSSTGTSDEQFF | TGCGCCAGCAGCTCAACCGGGACTAGCGATGAGCAGTTCTTC
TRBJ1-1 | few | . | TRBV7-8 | CASSLGPSLQAFF | TGTGCCAGCAGCTTAGGCCCCTCCTTACAAGCTTTCTTT
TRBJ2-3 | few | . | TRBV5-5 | CASSDWTSDTDTQYF | TGTGCCAGCAGCGATTGGACATCCGACACAGATACGCAGTATTTT
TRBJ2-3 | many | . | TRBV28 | CASSSITDTQYF | TGTGCCAGCAGTTCGATAACAGATACGCAGTATTTT
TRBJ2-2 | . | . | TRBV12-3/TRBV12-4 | CARILGLNTGELFF | TGTGCCCGCATCCTAGGGCTGAACACCGGGGAGCTGTTTTTT
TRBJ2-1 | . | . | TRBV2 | CASSEARGYEQFF | TGTGCCAGCAGTGAAGCCCGGGGCTATGAGCAGTTCTTC
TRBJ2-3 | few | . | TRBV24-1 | CATSDPRLSTDTQYF | TGTGCCACCAGTGATCCGCGGTTAAGCACAGATACGCAGTATTTT
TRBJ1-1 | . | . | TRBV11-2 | CASISGPDRTEAFF | TGTGCCAGCATCTCCGGGCCCGATCGGACTGAAGCTTTCTTT
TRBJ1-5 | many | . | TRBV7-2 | CASSLGGGGQPQHF | TGTGCCAGCAGCTTAGGGGGCGGGGGCCAGCCCCAGCATTTT
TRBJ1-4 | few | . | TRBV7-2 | CASSTYQGSDEKLFF | TGTGCCAGCAGCACTTATCAGGGATCGGATGAAAAACTGTTTTTT
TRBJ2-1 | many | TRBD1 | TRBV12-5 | CASGPGQVNYNEQFF | TGTGCTAGTGGTCCCGGACAGGTGAATTACAATGAGCAGTTCTTC
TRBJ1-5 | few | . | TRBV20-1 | CSAQAPGNSNQPQHF | TGCAGTGCCCAAGCGCCGGGGAATAGCAATCAGCCCCAGCATTTT
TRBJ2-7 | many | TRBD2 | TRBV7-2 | CASSLAPSGGPYEQYF | TGTGCCAGCAGCTTAGCGCCCAGCGGGGGCCCCTACGAGCAGTACTTC
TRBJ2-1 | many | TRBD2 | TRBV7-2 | CASSSLASGGLQFF | TGTGCCAGCAGCTCCTTAGCTAGCGGGGGCCTACAGTTCTTC
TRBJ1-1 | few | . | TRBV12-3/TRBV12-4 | CASSPTAEGFLPGAVEAFF | TGTGCCAGCAGTCCAACGGCCGAAGGATTTTTACCGGGGGCCGTTGAAGCTTTCTTT
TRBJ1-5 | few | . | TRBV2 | CASSGQSSNQPQHF | TGTGCCAGCAGTGGACAGTCAAGCAATCAGCCCCAGCATTTT
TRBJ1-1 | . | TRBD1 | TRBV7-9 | CASSFGSDRAILWNTEAFF | TGTGCCAGCAGCTTTGGCTCGGACAGGGCCATCCTTTGGAACACTGAAGCTTTCTTT
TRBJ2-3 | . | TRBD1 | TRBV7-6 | CASSYRRDRGTDTQYF | TGTGCCAGCAGCTACCGTCGGGACAGAGGCACAGATACGCAGTATTTT
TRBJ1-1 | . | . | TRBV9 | CASSVADALRGDWTEAFF | TGTGCCAGCAGCGTAGCAGACGCCCTACGGGGGGATTGGACTGAAGCTTTCTTT
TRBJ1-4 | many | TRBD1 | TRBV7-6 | CALRTGGSEKLFF | TGTGCCCTACGGACAGGGGGAAGTGAAAAACTGTTTTTT
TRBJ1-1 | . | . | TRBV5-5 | CASSLRECSSNTEAFF | TGTGCCAGCAGCTTGAGGGAGTGCAGCTCGAACACTGAAGCTTTCTTT